Each of the 19 T cell receptor beta chains below was sequenced from the same sample in a study of TIL therapy for anti-PD-1-resistant metastatic lung cancer (dated by TCRdb to 2020 to 2022). Using bias-controlled multiplex PCR with the immunoSEQ v3 hsTCRB kit, the TCR beta CDR3 regions were amplified from genomic DNA. TCRdb re-hosts the immuneACCESS table, in-frame sequences only. Its copies lack some clones; in the studies checked, an unresolved V gene accounts for under half of them, and the cause for the rest is not known. This sample holds tens of thousands of clones; about 86% were observed only once. Jointly, the top ten make up around 5% of the sample. Interpreted using the paper, the time point label stands for: pre-treatment sample, taken before nivolumab and TIL therapy. The specimen comprised blood, sampled at baseline. All receptors come from a person between 25 and 79 years old with non-small cell lung cancer.

The rearrangement joins TRBV5-6 to TRBJ2-5; no clear D gene. CDR3 length: 14 residues. The V end was cut by 4 bases, the J end by 2 bases, with 12 bases between. Germline values: CDR1 SGHDT, CDR2 YYEEEE. The CDR3 coding sequence is TGTGCCAGCAGCCAGTACTCCCATCAAGAGACCCAGTACTTC. Its protein is CASSQYSHQETQYF.

The V and J genes are TRBV4-1 and TRBJ2-1, with a weak D call TRBD1 (6 bases). Per the germline V gene, CDR1 is MGHRA and CDR2 is YSYEKL. This CDR3 has 18 residues. V lost 0 bases, J lost 5 bases, and 20 bases lay in between. The CDR3 DNA sequence: TGCGCCAGCAGCCAAGATCGTTTTTGGGGGCGCGAGAACAATGAGCAGTTCTTC. As protein: CASSQDRFWGRENNEQFF.

The chain has TRBV6-5 and TRBJ1-2, with TRBD1 matching 10 bases. Germline V gene sequence: CDR1 MNHEY, CDR2 SVGAGI. The CDR3 is made up of 15 amino acids. V dropped 6 bases and J dropped 2; count of bases not matched to a gene: 6. DNA for the CDR3: TGTGCCAGCAGCCAGGACAGGGGGTGGAACTATGGCTACACCTTC. Translating gives CASSQDRGWNYGYTF.

This clone has only a few counts. The J gene is TRBJ2-2, the V gene TRBV7-2, with a tentative D call TRBD1 (6 bases). The CDR3 has 15 amino acids. V was shortened by 10 bases and J by 4 bases, with 19 bases between the two germline ends. From germline, CDR1 is SGHTA and CDR2 FQGNSA. The CDR3 loop reads CATAGGGAGTGELFF. DNA for the CDR3: TGTGCCACCGCGGGTGGGGGCGCGGGCACCGGGGAGCTGTTTTTT.

This chain joins TRBV6-1 and TRBJ2-7; TRBD2 might be the D (5 bases). Germline CDR1 is MNHNS and CDR2 is SASEGT. The CDR3 length is 13 residues. V dropped 1 base and J dropped 9 bases, with 13 bases sitting between them. CDR3 residues: CASSEERGRRQYF. CDR3 nucleotide sequence: TGTGCCAGCAGTGAAGAAAGAGGGCGGAGGCAGTACTTC.

The chain is built from TRBV30 and TRBJ1-5; no firm D call. V dropped 0 bases and J dropped 7 bases, with 16 bases sitting between them. Germline V lookup: CDR1 GTSNPN, CDR2 SVGIG (reference sequence). The CDR3 totals 15 residues. CDR3 in amino acids: CAWSVVRVRRQPQHF. CDR3 nucleotides: TGTGCCTGGAGTGTAGTACGAGTCCGCCGGCAGCCCCAGCATTTT.

A remark on this clone: Other DNA sequences in the same sample also yield this CDR3. V usage is TRBV28 and J usage is TRBJ2-3, with D unresolved. From germline, CDR1 is MDHEN and CDR2 SYDVKM. The CDR3 spans 13 residues. Between the trimmed V and J ends, which lost 2 bases and 0 bases, there was a span of 3 bases. The CDR3 reads CASSLPSTDTQYF. The DNA for the CDR3 is TGTGCCAGCAGTTTACCCAGCACAGATACGCAGTATTTT.

The rearrangement links TRBV18 to TRBJ2-1, with TRBD1 matching 7 bases. Per germline, CDR1 KGHSH and CDR2 LQKENI. The CDR3 contains 15 residues. Trimming cost V 0 bases and J 14 bases; bases outside gene matches: 13. The CDR3 reads CASSPPIQGQRREFF. For the CDR3, the DNA is TGTGCCAGCTCACCACCGATACAGGGGCAGAGACGAGAGTTCTTC.

This clone was detected a few times. This sample includes further DNA sequences coding for the same CDR3. V gene TRBV27 combines with J gene TRBJ2-1; 7 positions match TRBD2. The J segment lost 7 bases and the V segment lost 3 bases, leaving 3 bases of the junction unmatched. The CDR3 has 13 residues. CDR1 is MNHEY and CDR2 is SMNVEV in the germline V gene (reference sequence). CDR3 region: CASSFLGGNEQFF. CDR3 DNA sequence: TGTGCCAGCAGTTTCCTGGGGGGGAATGAGCAGTTCTTC.

The chain carries TRBV24-1 and TRBJ1-2; D remains unclear. Germline V gene lookup returns CDR1 KGHDR and CDR2 SFDVKD. CDR3 length: 15 amino acids. Trimming took 4 bases from V and 6 from J, leaving 17 bases between them. CDR3: CATSDHDNGVHGYTF. The CDR3 DNA reads as TGTGCCACCAGTGACCACGACAATGGGGTGCATGGCTACACCTTC.

CDR3 DNA sequence: TGTGCCACCCACGTCAGCGGGAGTTCCTACAATGAGCAGTTCTTC. Translated, it gives CATHVSGSSYNEQFF. The J gene is TRBJ2-1, the V gene TRBV15; TRBD2 agrees at 8 bases. Germline V gene lookup returns CDR1 LNHNV and CDR2 YYDKDF (reference sequence). V lost 8 bases and J lost 1; bases outside the gene matches: 7. CDR3 size: 15 residues.

The rearrangement joins TRBV6-2 or TRBV6-3 to TRBJ1-5; D remains unclear. The CDR3 length is 17 residues. Germline loops: CDR1 MNHEY, CDR2 SVGEGT. V was clipped by 2 bases and J by 0 bases, with 14 bases between them. The CDR3 sequence: CASSYRWVRPSNQPQHF. CDR3 coding DNA: TGTGCCAGCAGTTACAGGTGGGTCAGACCTAGCAATCAGCCCCAGCATTTT.

The sample holds a few counts of this clone. The chain carries TRBV9 and TRBJ1-4; D perhaps matches TRBD1 (5 bases). Germline V CDR1 and CDR2: SGDLS, YYNGEE. The CDR3 has 13 amino acids. Trimming took 4 bases from V and 4 from J, leaving 8 bases between them. The CDR3: CASSKRGNEKLFF. The CDR3 nucleotides are TGTGCCAGCAGCAAGAGGGGTAATGAAAAACTGTTTTTT.

The CDR3 coding sequence is TGTGCCAGCAGCGAAAACAGGGGCCCTTTCTACAATGAGCAGTTCTTC. Its translation: CASSENRGPFYNEQFF. The chain couples TRBV2 to TRBJ2-1; 7 bases match TRBD1. V shed 6 bases, J shed 3 bases, and the junction held 11 bases outside the gene matches. The CDR3 extends over 16 amino acids. Germline CDR1 SNHLY, CDR2 FYNNEI. Supplemented by reference TRBV2 and TRBJ2-1, the full variable domain reads EPEVTQTPSHQVTQMGQEVILRCVPISNHLYFYWYRQILGQKVEFLVSFYNNEISEKSEIFDDQFSVERPDGSNFTLKIRSTKLEDSAMYFCASSENRGPFYNEQFFGPGTRLTVL.

V gene TRBV5-5 combines with J gene TRBJ2-1; D could derive from TRBD1 or TRBD2 (5 bases each). Germline lookup yields CDR1 SGHKS and CDR2 YYEKEE (reference sequence). The CDR3 contains 13 residues. V was pared by 0 bases and J by 6 bases, with 7 bases between. The CDR3 DNA reads TGTGCCAGCAGCTTGGAGAGGGGCAATGAGCAGTTCTTC. This gives the protein CASSLERGNEQFF.

This chain links TRBV24-1 with TRBJ2-1, with 14 bases matching TRBD2. This CDR3 has 17 amino acids. After removal of 4 bases from V and 8 bases from J, the junction contained 9 bases not matched to a gene. Germline V gene data show CDR1 as KGHDR and CDR2 as SFDVKD. DNA for the CDR3: TGTGCCACCAGTGAACCCAGACTAGCGGGGGGGGAGCATGAGCAGTTCTTC. Encoded protein: CATSEPRLAGGEHEQFF.

This clone appeared a few times. The J gene is TRBJ1-3, the V gene TRBV11-2, with D perhaps matching TRBD1 (6 bases). This CDR3 is 16 amino acids long. The germline CDR1 and CDR2 sequences are SGHAT and FQNNGV. The germline V and J ends were trimmed by 5 bases and 0 bases, with 14 bases remaining between them. The CDR3 DNA is TGTGCCAGCAGCCCCCGTGGGGGCCCCTCTGGAAACACCATATATTTT. It is translated as CASSPRGGPSGNTIYF.

This rearrangement joins TRBV3-1 (or the pseudogene TRBV3-2) to TRBJ2-5; 8 bases agree with TRBD1. Trimming at V came to 8 bases and at J to 2 bases, leaving 10 bases not matched to a gene. CDR1 LGHDT and CDR2 YNNKEL come from the germline V gene (reference sequence). CDR3 length: 15 amino acids. The DNA of the CDR3 is TGTGCCAGCGGAATGACGGGACAGGAGCAAGAGACCCAGTACTTC. Translating it yields CASGMTGQEQETQYF.

This clone was seen a handful of times. This chain connects TRBV6-6 to TRBJ2-3; 11 nucleotides align to TRBD2. With 6 bases clipped from V and 4 bases from J, the junction kept 3 bases outside the gene matches. The CDR3 is 14 residues long. Per the germline V gene, CDR1 is MNHNY and CDR2 is SVGAGI (reference sequence). The CDR3 region has the DNA TGTGCCAGCAGAACTAGCGGGGGTCCAGATACGCAGTATTTT. Translated, it gives CASRTSGGPDTQYF.